In its sample, the clone carrying this T cell receptor (beta chain) was seen once. TCRdb's copy holds only in-frame clones and misses some; the assay was immunoSEQ multiplex PCR. The data contain 150,000 to 200,000 clones, 92% of them seen just once; the ten biggest clones take up 1% to 1.5%. The record originates from a study of T cell responses to AZD1222 COVID-19 vaccine. The germline gives CDR1 GTSNPN, CDR2 SVGIG (reference sequence). Trimming shortened V by 4 bases and J by 4 bases, and 13 bases separated the two germline ends. The CDR3 loop spans 13 amino acids. The TCR sequence derives from an adult who received the AZD1222 COVID-19 vaccine. Material: peripheral blood, obtained 28 days after the second AZD1222 dose. The chain uses TRBV30 and TRBJ1-1; tentative D call: TRBD1 (5 bases). The DNA of the CDR3 is TGTGCCTGGAATCGCCAGGGAGGCACTGAAGCTTTCTTT. Protein product: CAWNRQGGTEAFF.